A selection of T cell receptor beta chains follows, all from one sample in a study of radiation and T cells in renal cell carcinoma. Profiling relied on immunoSEQ multiplex PCR, and the TCRdb table lists in-frame clones only, not all of them. Here the sample spans around 75,000 clones, about four fifths being singletons. The sample consisted of blood, taken from a patient whose treatment included radiotherapy and nephrectomy. The receptors originated from a man aged 55-75 years with renal cell carcinoma. The CDR3 runs from the conserved cysteine through the conserved F or W. D genes are given only for firm matches.

V	J	D	DNA	CDR3
TRBV6-5	TRBJ1-2	-	TGTGCCAGCAGTTATACCCCCGAGATCGGCTATGGCTACACCTTC	CASSYTPEIGYGYTF
TRBV5-1	TRBJ2-5	-	TGCGCCAGCTCCGTTAACCGGGGTCAAGAGACCCAGTACTTC	CASSVNRGQETQYF
TRBV19	TRBJ2-1	TRBD2	TGTGCCAGTAATCAACCGGGAGGTACGAACTACAATGAGCAGTTCTTC	CASNQPGGTNYNEQFF
TRBV6-7	TRBJ2-1	-	TGTGCCAGCAGTTACCTTCCGGGCCCCCCGGGGTATGAGCAGTTCTTC	CASSYLPGPPGYEQFF
TRBV29-1	TRBJ2-7	-	TGCAGCGCCCAAAGGGACTACGAGCAGTACTTC	CSAQRDYEQYF
TRBV11-2	TRBJ2-5	TRBD2	TGTGCCAGCAGCTCTCCGACTAGCGGGGTCCAAGAGACCCAGTACTTC	CASSSPTSGVQETQYF
TRBV7-9	TRBJ2-1	-	TGTGCCAGCAGCCCTAGGACAATCTCCTACAATGAGCAGTTCTTC	CASSPRTISYNEQFF
TRBV29-1	TRBJ2-1	-	TGCAGCGTTGAAGAGGGGGAGGTTACCCTCTCCTACAATGAGCAGTTCTTC	CSVEEGEVTLSYNEQFF
TRBV6-5	TRBJ1-5	-	TGTGCCAGCAGCCGAGACTACGATCAGCCCCAGCATTTT	CASSRDYDQPQHF
TRBV14	TRBJ2-1	-	TGTGCCAGCAGCCAAGTAAACCTCGAGCAGTTCTTC	CASSQVNLEQFF
TRBV6-5	TRBJ1-2	-	TGTGCCAGCAGTTACTCAACAGAATTCTATGGCTACACCTTC	CASSYSTEFYGYTF
TRBV7-8	TRBJ1-1	-	TGTGCCAGCAGCCGGGGCCGGGTCGACACTGAAGCTTTCTTT	CASSRGRVDTEAFF
TRBV5-1	TRBJ1-1	TRBD1	TGCGCCAGCAGCGGGACCCCAACAGGGGTAGGAACTGAAGCTTTCTTT	CASSGTPTGVGTEAFF
TRBV7-2	TRBJ2-7	-	TGTGCCAGCAGCCGACAGGGTAGCGGGAACTACGAGCAGTACTTC	CASSRQGSGNYEQYF